Sequencing of this TCR beta chain was carried out in a study of cytomegalovirus exposure and HLA in healthy donors. The count of this clone is one. Its antigen is still unknown. Primers included in the PCR were 60 Vbeta and 13 Jbeta primers. The repertoire was sequenced with immunoSEQ multiplex PCR; TCRdb's copy has only in-frame clones and lacks some. The data contain roughly 150,000 clones, about 85% of them singletons. The J segment lost 1 base and the V segment lost 0 bases, leaving 6 bases of the junction unmatched. The CDR3 extends over 16 amino acids. Per germline, CDR1 SGHRS and CDR2 YFSETQ. The study's findings and limits: When analyzed later, the rates of TCR association showed variation by HLA locus, with DRB1 the most and HLA-C the fewest.

Sequencing was done on a sample of PBMCs. This rearrangement joins TRBV5-1 to TRBJ1-1; 7 bases line up with TRBD1. This TCR came from a woman aged 18-29 years in good health and CMV-seronegative. The CDR3 DNA follows: TGCGCCAGCAGCTTGGCCGAGGGGGCAAGGAACACTGAAGCTTTCTTT. This codes for CASSLAEGARNTEAFF. Full variable domain (rest looked up from reference TRBV5-1 and TRBJ1-1): KAGVTQTPRYLIKTRGQQVTLSCSPISGHRSVSWYQQTPGQGLQFLFEYFSETQRNKGNFPGRFSGRQFSNSRSEMNVSTLELGDSALYLCASSLAEGARNTEAFFGQGTRLTVV.